This TCR beta chain came from a study of blood T cell repertoires in COVID-19. As for the study in general: COVID-19 samples from acute and convalescent phases originated in the United States, Italy and Spain. PBMCs, B-cell-depleted T cells, or T cells provided the cDNA or gDNA that made up the material.

CDR1 and CDR2 (germline): SGHTA, FQGNSA. Trimming pared 5 bases from V and 6 bases from J, leaving 12 bases between. CDR3 length: 13 residues. Authors' methods: For nucleated cells, counts were estimated from reference gene primer amplification. Libraries were prepared by immunoSEQ multiplex PCR; TCRdb keeps only in-frame clonotypes and omits some of them. V and J calls and clone size are copied from that table; D and trimming were computed from the DNA. Altogether about 220,000 clones are present, 80% being singletons, with the ten largest covering roughly 13%. V usage is TRBV7-2 and J usage is TRBJ2-3; weak D call: TRBD2 (5 bases). Sequencing input: peripheral blood. The receptor was derived from a human donor in a cohort sampled during active COVID-19. CDR3 nucleotides: TGTGCCAGCAGCCGTCGGGGTTCTGATACGCAGTATTTT. Residues: CASSRRGSDTQYF.